This T cell receptor beta chain originates from a study of shared clonotypes between healthy human individuals. V gave up 2 bases and J gave up 6 bases; unmatched junction bases: 7. Germline CDR1 reads MNHEY; CDR2 reads SVGAGI. The CDR3 extends over 15 amino acids. Repertoires were generated with immunoSEQ multiplex PCR, while TCRdb's copy carries only in-frame clones and drops some. This table holds approximately 2,000,000 clones, around 93% found once. This clonotype was sampled from a man aged 18 to 29 in good health. Some clones in this sample may be carry-over from other donors' samples. V is TRBV6-5 and J is TRBJ2-7; 10 bases are a match to TRBD1. Source material: naive CD4+ T cells from PBMCs. As for subset: CD45RA+ positively selected. CDR3 loop: CASSYTGTGDAEQYF. The DNA for the CDR3 is TGTGCCAGCAGTTACACCGGGACAGGGGATGCCGAGCAGTACTTC.